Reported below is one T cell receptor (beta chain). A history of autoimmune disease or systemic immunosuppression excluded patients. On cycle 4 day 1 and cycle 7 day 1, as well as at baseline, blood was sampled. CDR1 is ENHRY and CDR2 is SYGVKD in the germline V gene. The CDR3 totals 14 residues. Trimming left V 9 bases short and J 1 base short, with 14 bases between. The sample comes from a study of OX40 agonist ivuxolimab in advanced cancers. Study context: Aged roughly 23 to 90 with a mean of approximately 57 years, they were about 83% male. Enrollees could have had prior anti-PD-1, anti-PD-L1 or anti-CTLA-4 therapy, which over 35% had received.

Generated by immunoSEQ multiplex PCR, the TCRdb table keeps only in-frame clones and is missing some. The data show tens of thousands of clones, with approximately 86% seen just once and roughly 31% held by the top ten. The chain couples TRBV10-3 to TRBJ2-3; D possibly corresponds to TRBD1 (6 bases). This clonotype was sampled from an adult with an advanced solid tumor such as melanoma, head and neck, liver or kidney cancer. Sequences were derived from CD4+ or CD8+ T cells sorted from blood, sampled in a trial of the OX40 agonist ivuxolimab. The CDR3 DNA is TGTGCCATTTCCCTGGGGGCCCGCACAGATACGCAGTATTTT. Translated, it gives CAISLGARTDTQYF.